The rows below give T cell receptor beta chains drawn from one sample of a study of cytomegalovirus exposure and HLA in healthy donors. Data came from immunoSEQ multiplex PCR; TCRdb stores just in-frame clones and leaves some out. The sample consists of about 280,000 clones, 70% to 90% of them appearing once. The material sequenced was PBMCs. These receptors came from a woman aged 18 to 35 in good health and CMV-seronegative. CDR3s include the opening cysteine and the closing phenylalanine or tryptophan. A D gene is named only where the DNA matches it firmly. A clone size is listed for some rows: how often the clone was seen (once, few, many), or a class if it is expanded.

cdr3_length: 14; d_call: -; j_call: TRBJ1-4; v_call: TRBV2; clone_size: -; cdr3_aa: CASSEVQGNEKLFF; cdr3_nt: TGTGCCAGCAGTGAAGTCCAGGGGAATGAAAAACTGTTTTTT
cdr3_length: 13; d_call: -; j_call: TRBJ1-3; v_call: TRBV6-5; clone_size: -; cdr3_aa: CASSPQAGNTIYF; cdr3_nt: TGTGCCAGCAGTCCTCAGGCTGGAAACACCATATATTTT
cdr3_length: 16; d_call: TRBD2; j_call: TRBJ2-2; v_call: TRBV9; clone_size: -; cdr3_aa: CASSVVAGANTGELFF; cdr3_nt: TGTGCCAGCAGCGTCGTAGCGGGGGCGAACACCGGGGAGCTGTTTTTT
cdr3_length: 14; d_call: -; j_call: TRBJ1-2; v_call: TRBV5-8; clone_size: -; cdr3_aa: CASSFGRETYGYTF; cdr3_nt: TGTGCCAGCAGCTTCGGACGGGAAACTTATGGCTACACCTTC
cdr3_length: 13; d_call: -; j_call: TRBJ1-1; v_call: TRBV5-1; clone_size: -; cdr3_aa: CASSLTGSAEAFF; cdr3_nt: TGCGCCAGCAGCTTGACAGGGTCCGCTGAAGCTTTCTTT
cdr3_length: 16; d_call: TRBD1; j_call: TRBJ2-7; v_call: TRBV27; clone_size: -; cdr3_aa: CASSLSGQGRPYEQYF; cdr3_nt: TGTGCCAGCAGTTTATCGGGACAGGGTAGGCCCTACGAGCAGTACTTC
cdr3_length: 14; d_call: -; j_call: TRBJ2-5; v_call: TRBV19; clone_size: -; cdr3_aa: CASSPTGPRMTQYF; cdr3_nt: TGTGCCAGTAGTCCAACAGGACCTCGGATGACCCAGTACTTC
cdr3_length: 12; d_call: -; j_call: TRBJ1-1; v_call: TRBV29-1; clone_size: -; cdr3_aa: CSVPGGNTEAFF; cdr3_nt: TGCAGCGTCCCGGGGGGGAACACTGAAGCTTTCTTT
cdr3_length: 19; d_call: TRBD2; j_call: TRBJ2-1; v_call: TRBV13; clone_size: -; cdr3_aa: CASSPPGLAGSGSYNEQFF; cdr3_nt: TGTGCCAGCAGCCCGCCGGGACTAGCCGGGAGTGGGTCCTACAATGAGCAGTTCTTC
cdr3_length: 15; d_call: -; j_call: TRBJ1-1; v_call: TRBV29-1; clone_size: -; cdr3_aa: CSVEPLLREGTEAFF; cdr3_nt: TGCAGCGTTGAACCTCTACTCAGGGAAGGCACTGAAGCTTTCTTT
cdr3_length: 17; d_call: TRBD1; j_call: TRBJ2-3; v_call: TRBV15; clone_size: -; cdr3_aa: CATSRVDRTLRTDTQYF; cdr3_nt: TGTGCCACCAGCAGAGTGGACAGGACCTTAAGGACAGATACGCAGTATTTT
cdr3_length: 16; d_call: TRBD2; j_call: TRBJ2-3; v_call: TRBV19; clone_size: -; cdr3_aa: CASSIGLVAGGDTQYF; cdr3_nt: TGTGCCAGTAGTATAGGTTTGGTAGCGGGGGGAGATACGCAGTATTTT
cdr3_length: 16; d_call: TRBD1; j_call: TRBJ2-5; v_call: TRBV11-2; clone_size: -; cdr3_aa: CASSLPGQGALETQYF; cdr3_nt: TGTGCCAGCAGCCTTCCGGGACAGGGGGCTTTAGAGACCCAGTACTTC
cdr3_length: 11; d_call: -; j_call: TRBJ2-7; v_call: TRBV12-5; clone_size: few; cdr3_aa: CASGFTYEQYF; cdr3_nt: TGTGCTAGTGGTTTCACCTACGAGCAGTACTTC
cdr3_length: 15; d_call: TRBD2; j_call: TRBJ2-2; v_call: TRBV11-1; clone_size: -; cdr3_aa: CASSLGRGSTGELFF; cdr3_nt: TGTGCCAGCAGCTTAGGGCGGGGGAGCACCGGGGAGCTGTTTTTT
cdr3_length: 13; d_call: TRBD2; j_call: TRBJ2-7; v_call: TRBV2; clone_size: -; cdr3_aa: CASSERLAGGKYF; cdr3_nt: TGTGCCAGCAGTGAGAGACTAGCGGGGGGGAAGTACTTC
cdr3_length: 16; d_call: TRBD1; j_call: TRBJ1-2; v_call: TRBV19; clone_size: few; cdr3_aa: CASTRDRGPDYYGYTF; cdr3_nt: TGTGCCAGTACCCGGGACAGGGGGCCCGACTACTATGGCTACACCTTC
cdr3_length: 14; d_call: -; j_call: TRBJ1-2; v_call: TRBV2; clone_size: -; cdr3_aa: CASRRNQGNYGYTF; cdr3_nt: TGTGCCAGCCGGAGAAATCAGGGGAACTATGGCTACACCTTC
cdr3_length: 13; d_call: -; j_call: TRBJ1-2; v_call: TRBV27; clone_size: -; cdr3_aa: CASSRTDLRGYTF; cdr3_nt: TGTGCCAGCAGCCGGACTGATTTGAGGGGCTACACCTTC
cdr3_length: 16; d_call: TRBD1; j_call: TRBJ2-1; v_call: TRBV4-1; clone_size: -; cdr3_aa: CASSPSDRGGLGEQFF; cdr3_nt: TGCGCCAGCAGCCCCTCGGACAGGGGCGGGCTCGGTGAGCAGTTCTTC
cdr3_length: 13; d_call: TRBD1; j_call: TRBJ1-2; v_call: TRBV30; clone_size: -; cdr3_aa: CAWSEFRDRGPQF; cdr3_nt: TGTGCCTGGAGCGAGTTCCGGGACAGGGGTCCTCAATTC
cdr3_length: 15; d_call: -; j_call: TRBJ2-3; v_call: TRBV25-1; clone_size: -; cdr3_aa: CASSEAGLSTDTQYF; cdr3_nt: TGTGCCAGCAGTGAGGCAGGGTTGAGCACAGATACGCAGTATTTT
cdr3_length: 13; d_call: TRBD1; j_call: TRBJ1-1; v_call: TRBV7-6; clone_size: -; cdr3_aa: CASSLGTGAEAFF; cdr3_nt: TGTGCCAGCAGCCTGGGGACAGGCGCTGAAGCTTTCTTT
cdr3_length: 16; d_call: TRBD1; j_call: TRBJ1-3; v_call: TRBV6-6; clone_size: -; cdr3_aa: CASSYSGQGPGNTIYF; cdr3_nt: TGTGCCAGCAGTTACTCAGGACAGGGCCCGGGAAACACCATATATTTT
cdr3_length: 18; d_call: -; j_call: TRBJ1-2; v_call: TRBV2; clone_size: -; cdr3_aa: CASRGDKEFLKEYYGYTF; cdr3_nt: TGTGCCAGCAGGGGGGACAAGGAGTTTCTCAAAGAATACTATGGCTACACCTTC
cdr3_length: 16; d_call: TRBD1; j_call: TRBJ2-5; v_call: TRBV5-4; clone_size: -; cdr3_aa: CASSLPGQGLGETQYF; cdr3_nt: TGTGCCAGCAGCTTGCCCGGACAGGGGTTAGGAGAGACCCAGTACTTC
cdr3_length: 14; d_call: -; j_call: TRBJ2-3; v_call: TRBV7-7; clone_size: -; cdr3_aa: CASSLAQGTDTQYF; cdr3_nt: TGTGCCAGCAGCTTAGCGCAGGGCACAGATACGCAGTATTTT
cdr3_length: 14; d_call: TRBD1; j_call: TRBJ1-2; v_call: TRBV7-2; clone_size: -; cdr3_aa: CASSWRQGDYGYTF; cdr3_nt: TGTGCCAGCAGCTGGAGACAGGGGGACTATGGCTACACCTTC
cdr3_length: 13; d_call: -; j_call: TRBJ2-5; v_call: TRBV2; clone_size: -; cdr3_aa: CASSADSRETQYF; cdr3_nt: TGTGCCAGCAGTGCTGACAGCAGGGAGACCCAGTACTTC
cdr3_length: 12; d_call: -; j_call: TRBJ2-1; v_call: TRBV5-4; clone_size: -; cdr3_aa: CASRSEGNEQFF; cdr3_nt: TGTGCCAGCAGGTCCGAGGGCAATGAGCAGTTCTTC
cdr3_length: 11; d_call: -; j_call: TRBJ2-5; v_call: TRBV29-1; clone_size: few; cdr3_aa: CSVAGQETQYF; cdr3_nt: TGCAGCGTTGCAGGTCAAGAGACCCAGTACTTC
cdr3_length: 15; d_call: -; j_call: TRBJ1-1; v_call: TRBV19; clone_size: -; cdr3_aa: CASSTFQGRDTEAFF; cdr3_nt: TGTGCCAGTAGTACGTTTCAGGGGAGGGACACTGAAGCTTTCTTT
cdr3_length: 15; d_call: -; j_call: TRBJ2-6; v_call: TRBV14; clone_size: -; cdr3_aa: CASSQRSSGANVLTF; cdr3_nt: TGTGCCAGCAGCCAAAGGAGCTCTGGGGCCAACGTCCTGACTTTC
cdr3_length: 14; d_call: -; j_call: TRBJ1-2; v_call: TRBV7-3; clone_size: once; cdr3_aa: CASSSGGAGHGYTF; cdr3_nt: TGTGCCAGCAGCTCGGGGGGGGCAGGGCATGGCTACACCTTC
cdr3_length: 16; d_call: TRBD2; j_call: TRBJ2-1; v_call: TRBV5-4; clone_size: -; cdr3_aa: CASSLAAASGYNEQFF; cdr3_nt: TGTGCCAGCAGCTTGGCCGCGGCTAGCGGGTACAATGAGCAGTTCTTC
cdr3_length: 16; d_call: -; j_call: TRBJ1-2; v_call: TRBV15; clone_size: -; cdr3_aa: CATSTAPLGEYYGYTF; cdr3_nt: TGTGCCACCAGCACAGCCCCTTTAGGGGAATACTATGGCTACACCTTC
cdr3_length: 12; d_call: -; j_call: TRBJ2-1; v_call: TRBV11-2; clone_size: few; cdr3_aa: CASSLDSRTQFF; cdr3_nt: TGTGCCAGCAGCTTAGATTCACGGACTCAGTTCTTC
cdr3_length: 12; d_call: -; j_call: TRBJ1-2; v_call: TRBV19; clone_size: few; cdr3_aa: CASSGHYYGYTF; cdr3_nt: TGTGCCAGTAGCGGACACTACTATGGCTACACCTTC
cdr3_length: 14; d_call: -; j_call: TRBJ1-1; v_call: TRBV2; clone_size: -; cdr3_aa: CASKGQTMNTEAFF; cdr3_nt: TGTGCCAGCAAAGGACAGACAATGAACACTGAAGCTTTCTTT
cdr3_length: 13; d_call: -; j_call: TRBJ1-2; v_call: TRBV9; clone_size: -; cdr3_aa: CASRTGANYGYTF; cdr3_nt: TGTGCCAGCAGGACAGGCGCTAACTATGGCTACACCTTC
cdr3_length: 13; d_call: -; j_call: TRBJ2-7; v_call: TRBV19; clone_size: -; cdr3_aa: CASSIEAAGEQYF; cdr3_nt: TGTGCCAGTAGTATAGAGGCCGCGGGGGAGCAGTACTTC
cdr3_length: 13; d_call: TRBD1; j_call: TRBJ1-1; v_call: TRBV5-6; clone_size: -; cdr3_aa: CASSRDRGNEAFF; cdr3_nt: TGTGCCAGCAGCCGTGACAGGGGAAATGAAGCTTTCTTT
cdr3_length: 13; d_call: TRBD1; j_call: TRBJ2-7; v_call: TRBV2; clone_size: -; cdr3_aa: CASSADREYEQYF; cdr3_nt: TGTGCCAGCAGCGCGGACAGGGAGTACGAGCAGTACTTC
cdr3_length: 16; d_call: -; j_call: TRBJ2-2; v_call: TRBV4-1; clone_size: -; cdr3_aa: CASSQGIGDRAGELFF; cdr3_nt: TGCGCCAGCAGCCAAGGAATCGGGGATAGAGCCGGGGAGCTGTTTTTT
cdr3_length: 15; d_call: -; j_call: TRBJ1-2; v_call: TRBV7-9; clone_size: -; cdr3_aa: CASRPRTTGFHGYTF; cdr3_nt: TGTGCCAGCAGGCCACGAACTACAGGGTTCCATGGCTACACCTTC
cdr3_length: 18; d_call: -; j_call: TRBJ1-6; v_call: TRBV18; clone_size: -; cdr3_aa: CASSSRQAPSSYNSPLHF; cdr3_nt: TGTGCCAGCTCATCTAGACAGGCGCCCAGCTCCTATAATTCCCCCCTCCACTTT
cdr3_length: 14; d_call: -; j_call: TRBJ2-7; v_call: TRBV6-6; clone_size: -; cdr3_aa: CASSLGAGLYEQYF; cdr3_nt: TGTGCCAGCAGTTTGGGTGCAGGGCTCTACGAGCAGTACTTC
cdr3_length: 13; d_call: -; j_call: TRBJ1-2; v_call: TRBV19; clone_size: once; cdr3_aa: CASSKDSSYGYTF; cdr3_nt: TGTGCCAGTTCTAAGGACAGTTCCTATGGCTACACCTTC
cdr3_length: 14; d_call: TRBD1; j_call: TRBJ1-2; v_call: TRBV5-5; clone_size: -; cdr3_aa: CASSAEGQNYGYTF; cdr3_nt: TGTGCCAGCAGCGCGGAGGGACAGAACTATGGCTACACCTTC
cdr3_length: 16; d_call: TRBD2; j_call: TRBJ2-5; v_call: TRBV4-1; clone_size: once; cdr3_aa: CASSQDLTRGSTKQYF; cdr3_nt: TGCGCCAGCAGCCAAGATTTAACCCGCGGGAGTACGAAGCAGTACTTC
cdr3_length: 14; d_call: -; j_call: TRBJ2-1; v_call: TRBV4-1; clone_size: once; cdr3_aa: CASSQPDSRNEQFF; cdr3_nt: TGCGCCAGCAGCCAACCGGACAGTCGCAATGAGCAGTTCTTC
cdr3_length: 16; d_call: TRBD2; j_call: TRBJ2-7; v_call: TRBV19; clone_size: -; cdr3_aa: CASSTTLADFSYEQYF; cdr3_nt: TGTGCCAGTAGTACCACCCTAGCGGACTTCTCCTACGAGCAGTACTTC
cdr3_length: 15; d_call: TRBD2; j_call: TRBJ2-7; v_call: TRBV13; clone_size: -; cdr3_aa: CASSPGLAGPYEQYF; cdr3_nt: TGTGCCAGCAGCCCAGGACTAGCGGGGCCCTACGAGCAGTACTTC
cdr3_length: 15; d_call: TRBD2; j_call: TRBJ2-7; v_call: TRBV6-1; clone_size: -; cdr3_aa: CASSEGGQNFYEQYF; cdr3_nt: TGTGCCAGCAGTGAGGGAGGGCAAAACTTCTACGAGCAATACTTC